The clone carrying this TCR beta chain appeared a single time. Its matching antigen is unknown. The data originate from a study of OX40 agonist ivuxolimab in advanced cancers. The overall study: Partial response was recorded in three patients: one hepatocellular carcinoma and two cutaneous melanoma cases. Study results and limitations: Low normalized T-cell clonal expansion was additionally recorded for some nonresponders. On average, CD8+ T cells showed a greater number of expanded clones than CD4+.

Clones were read by immunoSEQ multiplex PCR, and TCRdb kept only the in-frame ones, dropping some. The sample shows 55,000 to 75,000 clones, about 88% of them seen only once. Drawing of blood for sampling happened at baseline, at cycle 4 day 1, and at cycle 7 day 1. The CDR3 length is 14 residues. The trim removed 5 bases at V and 6 bases at J, leaving 10 bases unmatched. Per the germline V gene, CDR1 is SGHVS and CDR2 is FQNEAQ. The V gene is TRBV7-8, the J gene TRBJ2-7; TRBD1 aligns across 7 bases. The starting material was CD4+ or CD8+ T cells sorted from blood, obtained in a trial of the OX40 agonist ivuxolimab. This TCR came from an adult with an advanced solid tumor such as melanoma, head and neck, liver or kidney cancer. CDR3 protein: CASSQTGSLGEQYF. CDR3 nucleotides: TGTGCCAGCAGCCAGACAGGGTCACTAGGCGAGCAGTACTTC.